These 18 T cell receptor beta chains came from one sample sequenced in a study of beta chain features in type 1 diabetes. These receptors have no identified antigens. Findings and caveats of the study: Patients with Type 1 diabetes showed moderately but significantly shorter TCRB CDR3s in all four CD4+ subsets.

Reverse transcribing all isolated RNA meant expressed TCRB transcripts were sequenced. Sequencing was performed with immunoSEQ multiplex PCR; in TCRdb, only in-frame clones are kept and a portion is missing. The sample contains around 250,000 clones, around 24% of which appear only once. The sample taken for sequencing was naive CD4+ T cells from blood. Receptors originate from a woman aged 25 to 39 with type 1 diabetes.

As to this clone: Other DNA sequences from this sample encode an identical CDR3 as well. The chain couples TRBV29-1 to TRBJ1-1, with a tentative D call TRBD1 (5 bases). CDR1 and CDR2 (germline): SQVTM, ANQGSEA. V lost 3 bases to trimming and J lost 1 base, with 9 bases between them. This CDR3 has 13 residues. The CDR3 DNA is TGCAGCGTTGAGGGGCAGCCGAACACTGAAGCTTTCTTT. Protein sequence: CSVEGQPNTEAFF.

The rearrangement links TRBV2 to TRBJ1-2; D possibly corresponds to TRBD1 (6 bases). Germline lookup yields CDR1 SNHLY and CDR2 FYNNEI. Trimming removed 5 bases at V and 5 bases at J, with 15 bases between. This CDR3 is built from 14 residues. Here the CDR3 reads CASSRGQLEYGYTF. In nucleotides, the CDR3 is TGTGCCAGCAGTCGAGGACAGCTAGAGTATGGCTACACCTTC. The whole variable domain, filled in from reference TRBV2 and TRBJ1-2, reads EPEVTQTPSHQVTQMGQEVILRCVPISNHLYFYWYRQILGQKVEFLVSFYNNEISEKSEIFDDQFSVERPDGSNFTLKIRSTKLEDSAMYFCASSRGQLEYGYTFGSGTRLTVV.

This clone was observed a handful of times. The V and J genes are TRBV7-9 and TRBJ1-1; D ambiguous. V was clipped by 5 bases and J by 7 bases, with 11 bases between them. Germline values: CDR1 SEHNR, CDR2 FQNEAQ (reference sequence). The CDR3 loop spans 12 amino acids. CDR3 protein: CASSPRRDEAFF. CDR3 nucleotides: TGTGCCAGCAGCCCGCGCCGAGATGAAGCTTTCTTT.

V and J are TRBV29-1 and TRBJ2-5; TRBD1 matches at 7 bases. Germline CDR1 is SQVTM and CDR2 is ANQGSEA. V dropped 6 bases and J dropped 3; count of bases not matched to a gene: 7. There are 13 residues in the CDR3. The chain's CDR3 is CSVLKTGEETQYF. Here the CDR3 DNA reads TGCAGCGTACTAAAAACAGGGGAAGAGACCCAGTACTTC.

This clone has just one count. V gene TRBV7-9 combines with J gene TRBJ2-6, with D tentatively TRBD2 (5 bases). The germline V and J ends were trimmed by 5 bases and 1 base, with 9 bases remaining between them. The germline V gene has CDR1 SEHNR and CDR2 FQNEAQ (reference sequence). The CDR3 has 15 residues. The CDR3 spells CASSPGVSGANVLTF. In DNA form, the CDR3 reads TGTGCCAGCAGCCCCGGGGTGTCTGGGGCCAACGTCCTGACTTTC.

The chain recombines TRBV30 with TRBJ1-4; D might be TRBD1 (5 bases). This CDR3 spans 17 amino acids. V was pared by 5 bases and J by 9 bases, with 28 bases between. Germline V gene data show CDR1 as GTSNPN and CDR2 as SVGIG (reference sequence). CDR3 sequence: CAWDSGFSPVPTQKLFF. The CDR3 nucleotides read TGTGCCTGGGATTCAGGGTTCTCCCCGGTCCCAACTCAAAAACTGTTTTTT.

The CDR3 loop reads CASSLVLTNTEAFF. CDR3 coding DNA: TGTGCCAGCAGCTTAGTACTTACGAACACTGAAGCTTTCTTT. The chain has TRBV11-2 and TRBJ1-1; D is unresolved. The ends were cut back, 1 base at V and 1 base at J, with 7 bases in the middle. Germline CDR1 and CDR2: SGHAT and FQNNGV. The CDR3 consists of 14 residues. Complete variable domain (other parts from reference TRBV11-2 and TRBJ1-1): EAGVAQSPRYKIIEKRQSVAFWCNPISGHATLYWYQQILGQGPKLLIQFQNNGVVDDSQLPKDRFSAERLKGVDSTLKIQPAKLEDSAVYLCASSLVLTNTEAFFGQGTRLTVV.

J is TRBJ2-1 and V is TRBV15; 14 nucleotides match TRBD2. The trim removed 4 bases at V and 10 bases at J, leaving 12 bases unmatched. From germline, CDR1 is LNHNV and CDR2 YYDKDF (reference sequence). The CDR3 is made up of 17 amino acids. As DNA, the CDR3 is TGTGCCACCAGCATGACTTCCGGGACTAGCGGGGGCATGGAGCAGTTCTTC. Translation: CATSMTSGTSGGMEQFF. Full variable domain (outside the CDR3, taken from reference TRBV15 and TRBJ2-1): DAMVIQNPRYQVTQFGKPVTLSCSQTLNHNVMYWYQQKSSQAPKLLFHYYDKDFNNEADTPDNFQSRRPNTSFCFLDIRSPGLGDTAMYLCATSMTSGTSGGMEQFFGPGTRLTVL.

This chain uses TRBV5-1 with TRBJ2-3, with 10 bases lining up with TRBD2. Germline CDR1 is SGHRS and CDR2 is YFSETQ. This CDR3 has 16 amino acids. With 3 bases clipped from V and 2 bases from J, the junction kept 6 bases outside the gene matches. CDR3 protein: CASSSKAGGDTDTQYF. CDR3 nucleotide sequence: TGCGCCAGCAGCTCTAAAGCGGGAGGGGACACAGATACGCAGTATTTT.

The chain links TRBV7-2 to TRBJ2-4; the match to TRBD1 covers 8 bases. The CDR3 totals 15 residues. V was pared by 5 bases and J by 15 bases, with 18 bases of the junction left unmatched. Germline CDR1 SGHTA, CDR2 FQGNSA. CDR3 bases: TGTGCCAGCAGCCTAGACCGAGATAGACAGGGGATGCGGTACTTC. Translating it yields CASSLDRDRQGMRYF.

The chain has TRBV18 and TRBJ1-1; 10 bases agree with TRBD1. The length of the CDR3 is 17 residues. J was trimmed by 3 bases and V by 5 bases; bases with no gene match: 12. The germline V gene has CDR1 KGHSH and CDR2 LQKENI. CDR3 in amino acids: CASSKTNSGTGDTEAFF. The CDR3, as DNA: TGTGCCAGCTCAAAGACCAATTCCGGGACAGGGGACACTGAAGCTTTCTTT.

A few counts support this clone. For the CDR3, the DNA is TGTGCCAGCAGCCAAAACAGGGGGCGAAGGACAGATACGCAGTATTTT. This translates into CASSQNRGRRTDTQYF. This rearrangement joins TRBV7-2 to TRBJ2-3, with 9 positions matching TRBD1. Germline loops: CDR1 SGHTA, CDR2 FQGNSA. V lost 5 bases, J lost 3 bases, and 9 bases stayed unmatched. CDR3 length: 16 amino acids.

This clone appeared a few times. This sequence joins TRBV6-5 and TRBJ2-7, with D unresolved. CDR3 length: 13 amino acids. V gave up 5 bases and J gave up 0 bases, with 8 bases separating them. Germline CDR1 reads MNHEY; CDR2 reads SVGAGI. The CDR3 bases are TGTGCCAGCAGTGTCTACCGCTCCTACGAGCAGTACTTC. Its translation is CASSVYRSYEQYF.

This chain connects TRBV19 to TRBJ2-7; D possibly corresponds to TRBD1 (5 bases). Germline V CDR1 and CDR2: LNHDA, SQIVND (reference sequence). Trimming shortened V by 0 bases and J by 6 bases, and 6 bases separated the two germline ends. The CDR3 extends over 12 amino acids. CDR3 in amino acids: CASSIEGAEQYF. CDR3 bases: TGTGCCAGTAGTATAGAAGGGGCCGAGCAGTACTTC.

V and J are TRBV2 and TRBJ1-1; D gene uncertain. Germline CDR1 reads SNHLY; CDR2 reads FYNNEI. The CDR3 length is 15 residues. V lost 3 bases and J 4 bases, leaving 15 bases between the germline ends. The chain's CDR3 is CASSEYYGVSTEAFF. DNA of the CDR3: TGTGCCAGCAGTGAGTATTACGGGGTTAGCACTGAAGCTTTCTTT.

This clone has a handful of counts. The rearrangement joins TRBV28 to TRBJ2-7; tentatively, D is TRBD2 (6 bases). The CDR3 consists of 13 residues. The germline V gene encodes CDR1 MDHEN and CDR2 SYDVKM. Trimming pared 3 bases from V and 10 bases from J, leaving 16 bases between. The CDR3 reads CASSFGDLLFQYF. The CDR3 DNA follows: TGTGCCAGCAGTTTTGGGGACTTGCTGTTTCAGTACTTC.

The genes are TRBV29-1 and TRBJ2-1; D might be TRBD1 (6 bases). The germline V and J ends were trimmed by 4 bases and 9 bases, with 19 bases remaining between them. The length of the CDR3 is 14 residues. CDR1 and CDR2 from the germline V gene are SQVTM and ANQGSEA. The CDR3 is CSVGTTGQQGEQFF. The CDR3 region has the DNA TGCAGCGTTGGTACAACAGGGCAACAGGGTGAGCAGTTCTTC.

This clone was picked up a small number of times. V usage is TRBV9 and J usage is TRBJ1-2; 8 bases are a match to TRBD1. This CDR3 spans 15 amino acids. Germline V lookup: CDR1 SGDLS, CDR2 YYNGEE. The trim removed 4 bases at V and 7 bases at J, leaving 12 bases unmatched. The CDR3 DNA reads as TGTGCCAGCAGCCCCCAGATGCGGGACAGGCCTGGCTACACCTTC. It is translated as CASSPQMRDRPGYTF.